The 9 T cell receptor beta chains in this list originate from one sample, sequenced in a study of shared clonotypes between healthy human individuals. Libraries were prepared by immunoSEQ multiplex PCR; TCRdb keeps only in-frame clonotypes and omits some of them. The data contain about 680,000 clones, 92% of them singletons. Positive CCR7 selection of CD45RO-negative cells yielded the naive CD8 cells, and terminally differentiated effector memory CD45RA+ cells were excluded. The sequencing sample was made of naive CD8+ T cells sorted from blood. The receptor source for this set is a man aged 30 to 45 in good health.

The chain recombines TRBV11-2 with TRBJ2-7; D remains ambiguous. This CDR3 spans 13 amino acids. Trimming stripped 5 bases from V and 3 bases from J, with 11 bases between. The germline CDR1 and CDR2 sequences are SGHAT and FQNNGV. The CDR3 DNA reads TGTGCCAGCAGCCTAAACGAAGTCTACGAGCAGTACTTC. Protein product: CASSLNEVYEQYF.

As regards this clone: This specimen includes other DNA sequences encoding the same CDR3. This chain uses TRBV7-9 with TRBJ2-7, with a weak D call TRBD1 (6 bases). V lost 2 bases to trimming and J lost 1 base, with 6 bases between them. The length of the CDR3 is 13 residues. Germline V gene sequence: CDR1 SEHNR, CDR2 FQNEAQ (reference sequence). CDR3 bases: TGTGCCAGCAGCTTAAGGGGGTCCTACGAGCAGTACTTC. Translated, it gives CASSLRGSYEQYF.

The chain recombines TRBV7-9 with TRBJ2-3, with a possible D match to TRBD1 (5 bases). The germline CDR1 and CDR2 sequences are SEHNR and FQNEAQ (reference sequence). The V end was cut by 1 base, the J end by 0 bases, with 8 bases between. The CDR3 runs 15 residues. CDR3 nucleotides: TGTGCCAGCAGCTTAGGACAGACTAGCACAGATACGCAGTATTTT. Amino acids: CASSLGQTSTDTQYF.

V usage is TRBV28 and J usage is TRBJ2-1, with 7 bases lining up with TRBD2. Looked up from germline, CDR1 is MDHEN and CDR2 is SYDVKM. Trimming at V came to 3 bases and at J to 7 bases, leaving 9 bases not matched to a gene. The CDR3 has 15 amino acids. The CDR3 reads CASSLGGLVENEQFF. CDR3 bases: TGTGCCAGCAGTTTGGGAGGACTAGTGGAAAATGAGCAGTTCTTC.

The rearrangement uses TRBV2 and TRBJ2-1; 7 bases line up with TRBD1. In germline, CDR1 is SNHLY, CDR2 FYNNEI. This CDR3 is built from 13 residues. V was pared by 6 bases and J by 7 bases, with 6 bases of the junction left unmatched. CDR3 residues: CASRAARGNEQFF. CDR3 nucleotides: TGTGCCAGCAGGGCCGCCAGGGGGAATGAGCAGTTCTTC.

The rearrangement joins TRBV5-8 to TRBJ1-1; 7 bases agree with TRBD1. The V gene's germline CDR1 is SGHTS and CDR2 YDEGEE. V lost 4 bases to trimming and J lost 0 bases; unmatched junction nucleotides: 12. The CDR3 contains 17 residues. The CDR3 coding sequence is TGTGCCAGCAGCGCCAACAGGGGCCACCCCATGAACACTGAAGCTTTCTTT. It is translated as CASSANRGHPMNTEAFF.

This chain connects TRBV6-5 to TRBJ2-7, with D maybe TRBD2 (5 bases). Deletions cut 4 bases from V and 1 base from J, with 8 bases between. Germline V gene data show CDR1 as MNHEY and CDR2 as SVGAGI. This CDR3 region has 13 residues. CDR3 residues: CASSSAGSYEQYF. In DNA, the CDR3 is TGTGCCAGCAGTTCGGCGGGTTCCTACGAGCAGTACTTC.

Worth noting for this clone: Additional DNA sequences in this sample encode the identical CDR3. V gene TRBV19 combines with J gene TRBJ2-1; 13 bases are a match to TRBD2. V lost 5 bases, J lost 5 bases, and 3 bases stayed unmatched. The CDR3 sequence is 15 residues long. Per germline, CDR1 LNHDA and CDR2 SQIVND (reference sequence). In DNA form, the CDR3 reads TGTGCCAGTAGTCCGACTAGCGGGAGGAACAATGAGCAGTTCTTC. The encoded protein is CASSPTSGRNNEQFF.

This rearrangement joins TRBV7-9 to TRBJ2-2, with 9 positions matching TRBD2. The CDR3 runs to 15 residues. Germline CDR1 is SEHNR and CDR2 is FQNEAQ (reference sequence). Losses at the gene ends were 5 bases for V and 6 bases for J; bases not matched to a gene: 7. CDR3 in amino acids: CASSPSGTFPGELFF. DNA for the CDR3: TGTGCCAGCAGCCCTAGCGGGACCTTTCCCGGGGAGCTGTTTTTT.